Listed here are 3 T cell receptor beta chains from one sample, sequenced in a study of blood T cells in healthy people across ages. A second PCR of roughly 7 to 11 cycles used a sample-barcoded 5' primer and a J-beta primer mix. TCRdb fed the 5' RACE reads into MiXCR, producing one record per CDR3 protein. The sample records 1.8 million or so distinct CDR3 sequences, around 40% being singletons. The sample consisted of blood. The receptors shown here come from a human donor in good health.

The V gene is TRBV7-8, the J gene TRBJ1-2; tentatively, D is TRBD1 (5 bases). The CDR3 consists of 13 residues. CDR1 SGHVS and CDR2 FQNEAQ come from the germline V gene. Trimming took 7 bases from V and 2 from J, leaving 11 bases between them. CDR3 protein: CASTREGNYGYTF. CDR3 DNA: TGTGCCAGCACCCGGGAGGGGAACTATGGCTACACCTTC.

The chain links TRBV20-1 to TRBJ2-7; D perhaps matches TRBD2 (5 bases). Germline values: CDR1 DFQATT, CDR2 SNEGSKA (reference sequence). The V gene lost 1 base and the J gene lost 3 bases, with 10 bases spanning the gap. The CDR3 loop spans 13 amino acids. Written as DNA, the CDR3 is TGCAGTGCTAGAGTCTCGGGGTACTACGAGCAGTACTTC. Translated: CSARVSGYYEQYF.

On this clonotype: This sequence may be a read error, since a much larger clone differs from it by one base. The chain carries TRBV6-2 or TRBV6-3 and TRBJ2-2; possible D gene TRBD1, 6 bases. Germline V gives CDR1 MNHEY, CDR2 SVGEGT. CDR3 length equals 17 residues. Here the CDR3 reads CASSSRGYRANTGERFF. DNA for the CDR3: TGTGCCAGCAGTTCCAGGGGCTATCGTGCGAACACCGGGGAGCGGTTTTTT.